The next 20 T cell receptor beta chains were all read from a single sample in a study of cytomegalovirus exposure and HLA in healthy donors. The PCR had 60 Vbeta and 13 Jbeta primers. Only in-frame clones appear in the TCRdb table, and some are missing; sequencing was by immunoSEQ multiplex PCR. The sample comprises 110,000 to 150,000 clones, more than 70% of which are singletons, and 4.5% to 5% rests with the top ten. The sample comprised PBMCs. The source of these receptors is a woman between 50 and 59 years old in good health and CMV-seronegative.

V usage is TRBV7-9 and J usage is TRBJ2-7; 8 nucleotides align to TRBD2. Germline trimming cut 3 bases from V and 2 bases from J; bases unmatched to any gene: 6. Germline V lookup: CDR1 SEHNR, CDR2 FQNEAQ (reference sequence). CDR3 size: 15 residues. The CDR3 loop is CASSLSAGGTYEQYF. Here the CDR3 DNA reads TGTGCCAGCAGCTTGAGTGCGGGGGGAACCTACGAGCAGTACTTC.

V is TRBV27 and J is TRBJ1-5; no reliable D call. V lost 0 bases and J lost 0, with 3 bases in between. The V gene's germline CDR1 is MNHEY and CDR2 SMNVEV (reference sequence). This CDR3 comprises 14 residues. CDR3 residues: CASSLSYSNQPQHF. As DNA, the CDR3 is TGTGCCAGCAGTTTATCGTATAGCAATCAGCCCCAGCATTTT.

In this sample, this clone turned up once. CDR3 region: CASSLSLRQINEKLFF. For the CDR3, the DNA is TGTGCCAGCAGTTTATCTCTGCGGCAGATTAATGAAAAACTGTTTTTT. This chain uses TRBV27 with TRBJ1-4; no clear D gene. V lost 0 bases, J lost 4 bases, and 12 bases lay in between. This CDR3 has 16 residues. CDR1 is MNHEY, CDR2 SMNVEV, per germline (reference sequence).

This clone showed up just once. The V call is TRBV7-9, the J call TRBJ2-1; 9 bases fit TRBD2. Germline CDR1 is SEHNR and CDR2 is FQNEAQ (reference sequence). The CDR3 is made up of 19 amino acids. The V segment lost 4 bases and the J segment 4 bases; nucleotides outside the gene matches: 17. CDR3: CASSSQIQRGVWMYNEQFF. In DNA, the CDR3 is TGTGCCAGCAGCTCGCAGATTCAGCGGGGGGTCTGGATGTACAATGAGCAGTTCTTC.

The V and J genes are TRBV29-1 and TRBJ2-1; 9 bases are a match to TRBD1. The CDR3 covers 13 residues. With V trimmed by 5 bases and J by 9 bases, 8 bases remained unmatched. Germline assignment: CDR1 SQVTM and CDR2 ANQGSEA. The CDR3 sequence is CSVWEQGAREQFF. For the CDR3, the DNA is TGCAGCGTTTGGGAACAGGGGGCGCGTGAGCAGTTCTTC.

There are a few counts of this clone. V and J are TRBV15 and TRBJ2-1, with TRBD1 as a possible D gene (6 bases). V gave up 0 bases and J gave up 1 base, with 10 bases separating them. There are 16 residues in the CDR3. Looked up from germline, CDR1 is LNHNV and CDR2 is YYDKDF (reference sequence). CDR3 amino acids: CATSRDPGQSYNEQFF. The CDR3 bases are TGTGCCACCAGCAGAGACCCGGGACAATCCTACAATGAGCAGTTCTTC.

The chain carries TRBV2 and TRBJ2-1; a possible D gene is TRBD1 (6 bases). The V gene lost 7 bases and the J gene lost 9 bases, with 28 bases spanning the gap. CDR1 SNHLY and CDR2 FYNNEI come from the germline V gene. The CDR3 totals 17 residues. DNA of the CDR3: TGTGCCAGCACCCGAACAGGGTTTTTCAGCTCTTCCTCTGAGCAGTTCTTC. Its protein is CASTRTGFFSSSSEQFF.

The J gene is TRBJ1-2, the V gene TRBV19; D possibly corresponds to TRBD1 (5 bases). The germline gives CDR1 LNHDA, CDR2 SQIVND (reference sequence). V was pared by 7 bases and J by 4 bases, with 19 bases between. The CDR3 extends over 15 amino acids. CDR3 loop: CASTLGPGYGYGYTF. The CDR3 DNA reads TGTGCCAGTACCCTCGGGCCAGGGTATGGCTATGGCTACACCTTC.

The chain is built from TRBV11-2 and TRBJ1-1, with a weak D call TRBD1 (5 bases). Looked up from germline, CDR1 is SGHAT and CDR2 is FQNNGV. V lost 6 bases, J lost 4 bases, and 27 bases lay in between. The CDR3 consists of 18 residues. The CDR3 DNA reads as TGTGCCAGCAGTGTTGACAAAATTAGGGGCTATCGTATCACTGAAGCTTTCTTT. Residues: CASSVDKIRGYRITEAFF.

Concerning this clone: Within the sample, other DNA sequences also encode this same CDR3. V is TRBV7-2 and J is TRBJ2-7, with TRBD2 identical over 14 bases. Germline CDR1 SGHTA, CDR2 FQGNSA. The CDR3 has 16 amino acids. With 5 bases clipped from V and 1 base from J, the junction kept 4 bases outside the gene matches. The CDR3 nucleotides read TGTGCCAGCAGCCTGGGACTAGCGGGGGATTCCTACGAGCAGTACTTC. The encoded protein is CASSLGLAGDSYEQYF. The variable domain in full, completed from reference TRBV7-2 and TRBJ2-7, reads GAGVSQSPSNKVTEKGKDVELRCDPISGHTALYWYRQSLGQGLEFLIYFQGNSAPDKSGLPSDRFSAERTGGSVSTLTIQRTQQEDSAVYLCASSLGLAGDSYEQYFGPGTRLTVT.

This clone was counted a few times. This chain connects TRBV7-8 to TRBJ2-1; 7 positions match TRBD1. Germline V gene sequence: CDR1 SGHVS, CDR2 FQNEAQ. V lost 5 bases, J lost 7 bases, and 8 bases stayed unmatched. The CDR3 sequence is 14 residues long. In DNA, the CDR3 is TGTGCCAGCAGCGTAGAGGGACAGAGAAATGAGCAGTTCTTC. Its translation is CASSVEGQRNEQFF.

V gene TRBV6-1 combines with J gene TRBJ1-4; D is unclear. The CDR3 runs 14 residues. V lost 5 bases and J 8 bases, leaving 15 bases between the germline ends. The germline gives CDR1 MNHNS, CDR2 SASEGT. DNA of the CDR3: TGTGCCAGCAGTCCACTAACCAATCGGGAAAAACTGTTTTTT. This gives the protein CASSPLTNREKLFF.

The V gene is TRBV2, the J gene TRBJ1-1; D gene ambiguous. Per the germline V gene, CDR1 is SNHLY and CDR2 is FYNNEI. The CDR3 spans 12 residues. V dropped 10 bases and J dropped 11 bases, with 20 bases sitting between them. The DNA of the CDR3 is TGTGCCACTGAACAAATAGGAGGGTTGGCTTTCTTT. Amino acids: CATEQIGGLAFF.

The chain couples TRBV4-3 to TRBJ1-1; D is perhaps TRBD1 (5 bases). The V and J ends lost 3 bases and 4 bases respectively, with 15 bases between them. Germline V gene sequence: CDR1 LGHNA, CDR2 YSLEER. CDR3 size: 15 residues. The CDR3 nucleotides read TGCGCCAGCAGCCAGTCCCAGGGTAGGGGCACTGAAGCTTTCTTT. Amino acids: CASSQSQGRGTEAFF.

The gene calls are TRBV9 and TRBJ2-7; a weak D match, TRBD1 (6 bases). V lost 3 bases and J 5 bases, leaving 18 bases between the germline ends. Germline V gives CDR1 SGDLS, CDR2 YYNGEE. The CDR3 is 15 amino acids. This CDR3 is CASSATGWGQDEQYF. CDR3 coding DNA: TGTGCCAGCAGCGCGACAGGATGGGGCCAGGACGAGCAGTACTTC. Full variable domain (outside the CDR3, taken from reference TRBV9 and TRBJ2-7): DSGVTQTPKHLITATGQRVTLRCSPRSGDLSVYWYQQSLDQGLQFLIQYYNGEERAKGNILERFSAQQFPDLHSELNLSSLELGDSALYFCASSATGWGQDEQYFGPGTRLTVT.

V is TRBV19 and J is TRBJ1-2; 9 bases map to TRBD1. CDR1 and CDR2 from the germline V gene are LNHDA and SQIVND (reference sequence). The ends lost 7 bases at V and 0 bases at J; junction bases unmatched: 12. The CDR3 runs to 17 residues. The CDR3 region is CASTPTGGRASNYGYTF. In DNA, the CDR3 is TGTGCCAGTACCCCGACAGGGGGAAGAGCCTCTAACTATGGCTACACCTTC. Together with reference TRBV19 and TRBJ1-2, the CDR3 gives the full variable domain: DGGITQSPKYLFRKEGQNVTLSCEQNLNHDAMYWYRQDPGQGLRLIYYSQIVNDFQKGDIAEGYSVSREKKESFPLTVTSAQKNPTAFYLCASTPTGGRASNYGYTFGSGTRLTVV.

This clone was detected only once. The junction does not match germline at one end; this may be a read error. CDR3 DNA: TGTGCTAGCAGCTTAGGGGGGCCCAATGAGCAGTTCTTC. Translating gives CASSLGGPNEQFF. The chain combines TRBV7-7 with TRBJ2-1; D may match TRBD1 or TRBD2 (6 bases each). Germline values: CDR1 SSHAT, CDR2 FNYEAQ (reference sequence). CDR3 length: 13 residues.

V is TRBV6-6 and J is TRBJ1-2; perhaps TRBD1 as D (6 bases). The CDR3 length is 14 residues. V was pared by 6 bases and J by 7 bases, with 18 bases between. Germline values: CDR1 MNHNY, CDR2 SVGAGI (reference sequence). CDR3 region: CASRALGGAVGYTF. The CDR3 DNA reads as TGTGCCAGCAGGGCACTTGGGGGGGCGGTTGGCTACACCTTC.

The chain's CDR3 is CASSQVWGDGANVLTF. Written as DNA, the CDR3 is TGCGCCAGCAGCCAAGTCTGGGGAGATGGGGCCAACGTCCTGACTTTC. The V and J genes are TRBV4-1 and TRBJ2-6; TRBD2 might be the D (5 bases). Germline V lookup: CDR1 MGHRA, CDR2 YSYEKL. The CDR3 has 16 amino acids. V was trimmed by 1 base and J by 3 bases, leaving 10 bases between them.

The chain carries TRBV6-5 and TRBJ1-2; maybe TRBD1 (6 bases). V was trimmed by 6 bases and J by 7 bases, leaving 12 bases between them. The CDR3 runs 12 residues. The germline CDR1 and CDR2 sequences are MNHEY and SVGAGI. This CDR3 is CASRAPGVGYTF. CDR3 coding DNA: TGTGCCAGCAGGGCTCCAGGGGTTGGCTACACCTTC.